This is a list of T cell receptor beta chains from one sample in a study of regulatory T cells in long-lasting Graves disease. A single record per CDR3 protein comes from TCRdb applying MiXCR to the multiplex PCR reads. The data contain hundreds of thousands of distinct CDR3 sequences, over 15% of them singletons. In addition, the sample was reused for a study of T cells in Graves' hyperthyroidism and ophthalmopathy.

This specimen was peripheral blood mononuclear cells (PBMCs), taken at new diagnosis, from a patient treated with antithyroid drugs. Receptors originate from a man in his forties or fifties with Graves disease. Both conserved end residues are part of each CDR3. The D gene is left open where the match is weak. For some rows the clone size is stated as once, few or many, or as a class when expanded; others skip it.

length	J	V	size	D	DNA	CDR3
14	TRBJ2-3	TRBV12-3/TRBV12-4	many	NA	TGTGCCATTAGTGGACAGACTTTCACAGATACGCAGTATTTT	CAISGQTFTDTQYF
16	TRBJ2-1	TRBV24-1	few	TRBD2	TGTGCCACCAGTGATTCACTAGCGGAAAGATACAATGAGCAGTTCTTC	CATSDSLAERYNEQFF
12	TRBJ2-3	TRBV12-3/TRBV12-4	many	NA	TGTGCCAGCAGTTCAAGGGCAGATACGCAGTATTTT	CASSSRADTQYF
12	TRBJ2-7	TRBV7-9	many	NA	TGTGCCAGCAGTTATTCTGGGAACGAGCAGTACTTC	CASSYSGNEQYF
15	TRBJ1-4	TRBV12-3/TRBV12-4	NA	NA	TGTGCCAGCAGTTGGGGGTCGGATACTAATGAAAAACTGTTTTTT	CASSWGSDTNEKLFF
16	TRBJ1-5	TRBV11-2	many	NA	TGTGCCAGCAGCCCGGGGGGAGTCGGCTTTAATCAGCCCCAGCATTTT	CASSPGGVGFNQPQHF
15	TRBJ2-1	TRBV19	few	TRBD1	TGTGCCAGTAGTATTGTTGGGACAGCCTACAATGAGCAGTTCTTC	CASSIVGTAYNEQFF
14	TRBJ2-7	TRBV3-1	few	NA	TGTGCCAGCAGCCAAGTCCTTGCCAGCTACGAGCAGTACTTC	CASSQVLASYEQYF
13	TRBJ1-1	TRBV18	many	NA	TGTGCCAGCTCACCCTGGGGGAACACTGAAGCTTTCTTT	CASSPWGNTEAFF
15	TRBJ1-2	TRBV14	once	TRBD1	TGTGCCAGCAGCGGCCGAAACAGGGGGGGCTATGGCTACACCTTC	CASSGRNRGGYGYTF
14	TRBJ2-1	TRBV20-1	few	NA	TGCAGTGCTAGAGGGAGGGTGGTAGGAGGGGAGCAGTTCTTC	CSARGRVVGGEQFF
14	TRBJ2-7	TRBV5-4	NA	NA	TGTGCCAGCAGCTTGCGGGGGCCGGCCTACGAGCAGTACTTC	CASSLRGPAYEQYF
13	TRBJ1-5	TRBV2	many	TRBD1	TGTGCCATCTCGACAGGGGGCAATCAGCCCCAGCATTTT	CAISTGGNQPQHF
15	TRBJ2-5	TRBV5-8	many	NA	TGTGCCAGCAGCTTGAGGCTGGGGAGAGGAGAGACCCAGTACTTC	CASSLRLGRGETQYF
15	TRBJ1-6	TRBV6-6	few	TRBD1	TGTGCCAGCAGTTACTCGACAGGGAGTAATTCACCCCTCCACTTT	CASSYSTGSNSPLHF
15	TRBJ1-5	TRBV20-1	many	NA	TGCAGTGCTTGGGCCCCGCAGGGTGGCAATCAGCCCCAGCATTTT	CSAWAPQGGNQPQHF
15	TRBJ2-7	TRBV5-6	NA	TRBD1	TGTGCCAGCAGCTTCCGGGGACAGACGACCTACGAGCAGTACTTC	CASSFRGQTTYEQYF
14	TRBJ1-2	TRBV18	NA	TRBD1	TGTGCCAGCTCACCTCCGGACAGGTTGGATGGCTACACCTTC	CASSPPDRLDGYTF
16	TRBJ2-1	TRBV28	many	TRBD2	TGTGCCAGCAGGGCCGGAGAGCGGGGGGGCCTGAATGAGCAGTTCTTC	CASRAGERGGLNEQFF
16	TRBJ2-1	TRBV28	NA	NA	TGTGCCAGCAGCGGGCCCCGTGGGTCCTCCTACAATGAGCAGTTCTTC	CASSGPRGSSYNEQFF